This TCR beta chain was profiled in a study of radiotherapy plus CTLA-4 blockade in lung cancer. At the level of the study: Among all patients, roughly 17% showed objective responses, while roughly 34% had disease control.

The repertoire was sequenced with immunoSEQ multiplex PCR; TCRdb's copy has only in-frame clones and lacks some. The table shows some 71,000 clones, with 70% to 80% occurring only once. The table lists this clone with a count of one. No antigen is known for it. Each patient with chemo-refractory metastatic non-small-cell lung cancer was treated with focal radiation plus CTLA-4 blockade using ipilimumab. Findings and limits, study-wide: It was early blood T cell clone dynamics, with interferon-beta, that reportedly best predicted response. Peripheral blood showed expansion of tumor-derived TCR clones after radiotherapy and ipilimumab.

Germline V gene lookup returns CDR1 SGHRS and CDR2 YFSETQ. Trimming left V 4 bases short and J 0 bases short, with 11 bases between. The CDR3 is 15 amino acids. Here the sequenced sample was peripheral blood, taken from a patient treated with radiotherapy plus ipilimumab. The rearrangement joins TRBV5-1 to TRBJ2-1; D uncertain. The sequence came from a human donor with non-small cell lung cancer whose response to radiotherapy plus ipilimumab could not be evaluated. Some clones in this sample may be carry-over from other donors' samples. The CDR3 reads CASSPVASSYNEQFF. Here the CDR3 DNA reads TGCGCCAGCAGCCCCGTGGCTAGCTCCTACAATGAGCAGTTCTTC.